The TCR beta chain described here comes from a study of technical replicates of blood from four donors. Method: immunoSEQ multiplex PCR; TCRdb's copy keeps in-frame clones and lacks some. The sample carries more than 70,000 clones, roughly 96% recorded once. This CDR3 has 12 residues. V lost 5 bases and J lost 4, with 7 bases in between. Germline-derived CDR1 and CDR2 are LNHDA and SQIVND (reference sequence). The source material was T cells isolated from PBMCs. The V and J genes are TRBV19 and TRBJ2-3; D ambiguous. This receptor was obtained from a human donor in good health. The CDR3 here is CASSAFADTQYF. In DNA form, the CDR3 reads TGTGCCAGTAGTGCGTTTGCAGATACGCAGTATTTT.